This T cell receptor beta chain derives from a study of T cells in Graves' hyperthyroidism and ophthalmopathy. What was amplified from RNA transcripts were TCR beta CDR3 regions. First-round RT-PCR with HTBI primers amplified the TCR CDR3 region. TCRdb re-called the multiplex PCR reads with MiXCR, one entry per CDR3 protein. This table has 550,000 to 600,000 distinct CDR3 sequences, 13% to 15% appearing once. This clonotype was observed at least ten times. This receptor was obtained from a woman under 30 with Graves' ophthalmopathy. Sequencing used blood.

CDR3 protein: CAWDRVTYNEQFF. CDR3 sequence (DNA): TGTGCCTGGGACAGGGTAACCTACAATGAGCAGTTCTTC. The chain has TRBV30 and TRBJ2-1; 7 bases are shared with TRBD1. The germline V gene has CDR1 GTSNPN and CDR2 SVGIG (reference sequence). CDR3 length: 13 residues. Losses at the gene ends were 5 bases for V and 2 bases for J; bases not matched to a gene: 3.